What follows are 4 T cell receptor beta chains derived from one specimen sequenced in a study of OX40 agonist ivuxolimab in advanced cancers. Profiling relied on immunoSEQ multiplex PCR, and the TCRdb table lists in-frame clones only, not all of them. The sample lists about 62,000 clones, approximately 91% occurring once. The input for sequencing was CD4+ or CD8+ T cells sorted from blood, taken in a trial of the OX40 agonist ivuxolimab. The receptors stem from an adult with an advanced solid tumor such as melanoma, head and neck, liver or kidney cancer.

V gene TRBV7-3 combines with J gene TRBJ2-1; tentatively, D is TRBD1 or TRBD2 (5 bases each). Looked up from germline, CDR1 is SGHTA and CDR2 is FQGTGA. The ends were cut back, 2 bases at V and 0 bases at J, with 11 bases in the middle. This CDR3 spans 16 amino acids. This chain's CDR3 is CASSLGGRSSYNEQFF. The CDR3 nucleotides are TGTGCCAGCAGCTTAGGGGGTCGGAGCTCCTACAATGAGCAGTTCTTC.

The chain joins TRBV6-5 to TRBJ2-1, with 11 bases matching TRBD2. The CDR3 is 14 amino acids. Germline V lookup: CDR1 MNHEY, CDR2 SVGAGI. Trimming cost V 11 bases and J 8 bases; bases outside gene matches: 11. The CDR3 loop is CACKIAGGLDEQFF. CDR3 DNA: TGTGCCTGTAAGATAGCGGGAGGGCTCGATGAGCAGTTCTTC.

The chain is built from TRBV30 and TRBJ2-7; D gene unclear. Germline CDR1 GTSNPN, CDR2 SVGIG (reference sequence). Trimming removed 6 bases at V and 7 bases at J, with 10 bases between. The CDR3 covers 10 residues. The CDR3 spells CACSFGEQYF. The CDR3 nucleotides read TGTGCCTGCTCCTTTGGGGAGCAGTACTTC.

In DNA form, the CDR3 reads TGTGCCAGCAGCCTCGAGGGCCGAGCACCCCTCCACTTT. This translates into CASSLEGRAPLHF. V is TRBV7-9 and J is TRBJ1-6; D uncertain. Germline assignment: CDR1 SEHNR and CDR2 FQNEAQ (reference sequence). The CDR3 contains 13 residues. Deletions cut 5 bases from V and 11 bases from J, with 13 bases between.